This is a list of T cell receptor beta chains from one sample in a study of CD8+CD57+ T cells in acquired aplastic anemia. TCRdb re-called the reads through MiXCR, storing one row per CDR3 protein. The sample has 120,000 or so distinct CDR3 sequences, roughly 40% seen once. The sequencing sample was made of sorted CD4+, CD8+, or CD8+CD57+ T cells (not recorded which) from PBMCs. Source of these receptors: a human donor with aplastic anemia. CDR3s include the opening cysteine and the closing phenylalanine or tryptophan. The D gene is left open where the match is weak. Size is omitted from some rows. Given values are once, few, many or a class for expanded clones.

TGTGCCAGCAGCGGTCGGGGCTACTGGGTCACAGATACGCAGTATTTT CASSGRGYWVTDTQYF - once TRBJ2-3 TRBV27
TGTGCCAGCAGCTTAGGGGCAGGGCTATACGAGCAGTACTTC CASSLGAGLYEQYF - - TRBJ2-7 TRBV7-8
TGTGCCACCAGCAGAGGTACCGGGACAGGGGGCGGCGACGAGCAGTACTTC CATSRGTGTGGGDEQYF TRBD1 once TRBJ2-7 TRBV15
TGTGCCAGCAGTCTACTTAAAACTAGCAGAGAGCTTGGAGAGCAGTACTTC CASSLLKTSRELGEQYF - many TRBJ2-7 TRBV6-1
TGTGCCAGCAGACCCGACAGGGGGCGGACAGATACGCAGTATTTT CASRPDRGRTDTQYF TRBD1 few TRBJ2-3 TRBV28
TGCAGTGCGAAGGCCCCAGCGGAGAGAACCGGGGAGCTGTTTTTT CSAKAPAERTGELFF - - TRBJ2-2 TRBV20-1
TGTGCCAGCAGGGGTGCGGGGTACACTGAAGCTTTCTTT CASRGAGYTEAFF - - TRBJ1-1 TRBV7-2
TGCAGTGCTAGAGAATCGCGCGGGGGGGTCACAGATACGCAGTATTTT CSARESRGGVTDTQYF TRBD2 many TRBJ2-3 TRBV20-1
TGTGCCAGCAGTTACCTCGGCCCCGGAGATGAGCAGTTCTTC CASSYLGPGDEQFF - once TRBJ2-1 TRBV6-2/TRBV6-3
TGTGCCAGCAGTTTACTTTATCAGGAGGGCTACGAGCAGTACTTC CASSLLYQEGYEQYF - - TRBJ2-7 TRBV27
TGTGCCAGCAGTAAACAGGGTTATCGCAATCAGCCCCAGCATTTT CASSKQGYRNQPQHF - many TRBJ1-5 TRBV28
TGCAGCGGCCCGACAAAGGTGAACACTGAAGCTTTCTTT CSGPTKVNTEAFF - many TRBJ1-1 TRBV29-1